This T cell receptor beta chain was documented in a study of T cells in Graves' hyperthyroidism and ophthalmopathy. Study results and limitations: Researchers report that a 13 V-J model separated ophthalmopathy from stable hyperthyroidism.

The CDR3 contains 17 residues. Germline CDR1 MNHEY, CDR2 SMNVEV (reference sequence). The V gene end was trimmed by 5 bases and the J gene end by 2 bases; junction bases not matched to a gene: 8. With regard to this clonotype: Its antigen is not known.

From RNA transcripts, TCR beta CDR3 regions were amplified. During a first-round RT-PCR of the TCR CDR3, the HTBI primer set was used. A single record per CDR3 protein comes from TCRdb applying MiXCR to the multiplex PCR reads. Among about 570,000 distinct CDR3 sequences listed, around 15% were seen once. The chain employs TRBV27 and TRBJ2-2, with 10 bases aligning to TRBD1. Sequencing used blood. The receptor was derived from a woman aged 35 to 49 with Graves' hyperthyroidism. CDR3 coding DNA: TGTGCCAGCAGTGGGGTGACAGGGGGCTCCAACACCGGGGAGCTGTTTTTT. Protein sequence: CASSGVTGGSNTGELFF.